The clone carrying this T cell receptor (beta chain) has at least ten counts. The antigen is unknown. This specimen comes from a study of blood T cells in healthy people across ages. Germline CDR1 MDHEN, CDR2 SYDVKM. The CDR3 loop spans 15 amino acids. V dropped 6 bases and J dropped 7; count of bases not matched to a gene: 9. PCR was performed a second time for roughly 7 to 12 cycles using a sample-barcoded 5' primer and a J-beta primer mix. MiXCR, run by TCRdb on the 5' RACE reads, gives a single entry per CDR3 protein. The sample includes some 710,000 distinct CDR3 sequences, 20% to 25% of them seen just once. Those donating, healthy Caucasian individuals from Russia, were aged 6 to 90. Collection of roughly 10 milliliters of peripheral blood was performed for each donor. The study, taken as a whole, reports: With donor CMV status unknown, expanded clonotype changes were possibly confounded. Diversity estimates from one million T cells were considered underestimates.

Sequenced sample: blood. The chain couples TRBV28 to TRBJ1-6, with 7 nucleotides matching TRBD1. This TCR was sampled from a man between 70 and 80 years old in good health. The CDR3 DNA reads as TGTGCCAGCAGAACCCAGGGGGTTTGGAATTCACCCCTCCACTTT. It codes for CASRTQGVWNSPLHF. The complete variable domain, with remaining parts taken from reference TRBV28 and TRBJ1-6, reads DVKVTQSSRYLVKRTGEKVFLECVQDMDHENMFWYRQDPGLGLRLIYFSYDVKMKEKGDIPEGYSVSREKKERFSLILESASTNQTSMYLCASRTQGVWNSPLHFGNGTRLTVT.